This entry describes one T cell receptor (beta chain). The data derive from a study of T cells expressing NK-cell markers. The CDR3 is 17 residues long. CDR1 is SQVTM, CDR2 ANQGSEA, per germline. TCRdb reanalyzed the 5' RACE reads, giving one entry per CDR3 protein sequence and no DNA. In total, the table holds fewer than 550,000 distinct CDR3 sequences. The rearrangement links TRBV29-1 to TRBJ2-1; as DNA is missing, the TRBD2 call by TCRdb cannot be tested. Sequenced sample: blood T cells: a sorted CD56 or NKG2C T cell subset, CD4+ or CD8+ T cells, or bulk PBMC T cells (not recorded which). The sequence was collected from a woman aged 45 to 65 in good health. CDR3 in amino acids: CSVTHLPRASSYNEQFF.